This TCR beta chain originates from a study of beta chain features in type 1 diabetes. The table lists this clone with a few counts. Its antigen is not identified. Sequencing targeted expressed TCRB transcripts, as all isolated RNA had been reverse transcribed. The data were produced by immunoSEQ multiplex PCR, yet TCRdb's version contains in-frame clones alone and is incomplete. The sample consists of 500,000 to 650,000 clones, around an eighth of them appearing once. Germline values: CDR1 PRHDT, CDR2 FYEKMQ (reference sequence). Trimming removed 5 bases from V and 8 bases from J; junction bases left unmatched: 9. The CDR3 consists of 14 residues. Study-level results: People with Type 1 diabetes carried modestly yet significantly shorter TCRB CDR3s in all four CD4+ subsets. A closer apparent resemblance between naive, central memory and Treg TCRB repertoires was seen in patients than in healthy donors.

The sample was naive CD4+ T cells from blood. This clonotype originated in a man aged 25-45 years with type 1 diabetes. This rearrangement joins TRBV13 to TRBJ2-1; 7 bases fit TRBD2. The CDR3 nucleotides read TGTGCCAGCAGCCGGCCGGGAGGTTGGGATGAGCAGTTCTTC. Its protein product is CASSRPGGWDEQFF.